This T cell receptor beta chain was retrieved from a study of T cells in Graves' hyperthyroidism and ophthalmopathy (dated by TCRdb to about 2019). For the study in its entirety: Peripheral blood samples were taken at initial diagnosis, before any treatment was given. To identify distinguishing TCR V-J signatures, a discovery cohort of some 99 patients was used, comprising roughly 45 with Graves' ophthalmopathy and around 60 with stable Graves' hyperthyroidism. Whether ophthalmopathy could be predicted prospectively was tested in an independent validation cohort made up of under 20 hyperthyroidism patients plus 17 patients who later progressed to ophthalmopathy. The 75 to 100 discovery patients were divided at random into training and test sets in a 7:3 ratio. In addition, the study compared T-cell repertoires in thyroid tissue and in blood from 6 or 7 Graves' hyperthyroidism patients. After sampling, hyperthyroidism patients received methimazole starting at 30 mg daily, and ophthalmopathy patients received high-dose intravenous methylprednisolone. According to the paper, TCR Vbeta CDR3 sequencing was carried out on about 140 peripheral blood samples, which came from fewer than 50 ophthalmopathy, around 74 hyperthyroidism and approximately 17 progressor patients.

Based on the germline V gene, the CDR1 and CDR2 sequences are MDHEN and SYDVKM. The CDR3 runs 16 residues from the cysteine to the phenylalanine. Only the CDR3 portion is preserved as DNA: 48 bases, with reading frame beginning at the first base. Trimming costs V 6 bases and J 0 bases, and their ends lie 14 bases apart. Study-wide conclusions, independent of this receptor: Sample size was not statistically predetermined, and investigators were not blinded to group allocation. Most expanded thyroid clonotypes (frequency above 0.001) were also detected in blood, a finding suggesting that blood repertoires may reflect thyroid immune responses. In validation, the model predicted progression to ophthalmopathy with 55% to 71% sensitivity and roughly 75% specificity, a median of 6.5 months before onset. A model built on a 13 V-J signature distinguished ophthalmopathy from stable hyperthyroidism, reaching roughly 88% sensitivity and 81% to 83% specificity in cross-validation and 80%/75% in testing.

The TCR beta CDR3 regions were amplified from the RNA transcripts. The first round of RT-PCR for the TCR CDR3 was performed with the HTBI primer set and the Qiagen OneStep RT-PCR kit. Libraries were constructed in a second round of multiplex PCR, after which size selection and purification were performed. Paired-end sequencing of the libraries was performed with 100 bp reads on an Illumina HiSeq2000. Per the source publication's procedure: SOAPnuke was used to process the raw data, removing reads that contained adapters or uncalled bases, had a mean Phred below 15, or lacked an exact match to the constant primer or identifier. High-quality paired reads were merged with COPE v1.2.5, and unique nucleotide sequences were defined as clonotypes. MiTCR v1.1 was used to align the clonotypes against IMGT TRBV, TRBD and TRBJ reference segments. Only V-J combinations with frequency above 0.0001, covering 99.2% of repertoires, were analysed. The TCS score was defined as the ratio of F50 (clonal expansion) to E x V (chaos), calculated using BLOSUM62-based TCRdist between CDR3 peptides within each V-J. Welch's t-statistics and random forest reduced 500 to 550 V-J features to 13, which were used in a naive Bayes classifier (R e1071). The similarity between thyroid and blood repertoires was quantified using the Morisita-Horn index. TCRdb reprocessed the public reads (quality trimming at Q25 with fastp, clone calling with MiXCR) and kept in-frame beta chains. One record per CDR3 amino acid sequence lists the most common genes and DNA. The V and J calls come from TCRdb's annotation, not from the publication. The sample contains about 55,000 distinct CDR3 sequences, 53% of them found a single time. In total, the top ten clones hold roughly 3.4% of the sample.

Ophthalmopathy patients had moderately to severely active disease, with a Clinical Activity Score of 3 or more, a NOSPECS grade of 4 or more, and a disease duration of less than 3 months. Any patient with an uncontrolled infection, another autoimmune disease, pregnancy or lactation was excluded. Diagnoses were established on the basis of clinical symptoms, serum thyroxine and TRAb, thyroid ultrasound, and orbital computed tomography. PBMCs were separated from roughly 10 ml of fresh peripheral blood using Ficoll-Paque density gradient centrifugation. Total RNA was extracted using Trizol reagent, and RNA quality was assessed on an Agilent 2100 Bioanalyzer. This clonotype has at least ten counts. Its binding antigen is unknown. Base qualities are not at hand, and no much larger clone is one base apart.

The sequence is built from TRBV28 and TRBJ1-4; the D gene cannot be resolved reliably. The sequence was obtained from a woman aged 55-70 years with Graves' ophthalmopathy. Sequencing was performed on blood. The nucleotide sequence is TGTGCCAGCAGCACCGCTGGGCTCGCAACTAATGAAAAACTGTTTTTT. Translated, it gives CASSTAGLATNEKLFF.